This T cell receptor (beta chain) was observed in a study of identical twins. Unmatched junction bases numbered 8, after V lost 0 bases and J lost 0 bases. From germline, CDR1 is DFQATT and CDR2 SNEGSKA (reference sequence). The CDR3 runs to 16 residues. TCRdb used MiXCR to reprocess the 5' RACE reads, holding one entry per CDR3 protein. The table shows some 1,700,000 distinct CDR3 sequences, with about 32% occurring only once. Study observations and caveats: Invariant T cells like MAIT and iNKT could partly confound the zero-insertion analyses. Those out-of-frame alpha sequences shared by twins showed an excess of low generation probability. Out-of-frame TCR alpha sharing observed in monozygotic twins exceeded model estimates.

To note about this clonotype: Its antigen is unknown.

The J gene is TRBJ2-7, the V gene TRBV20-1; TRBD1 agrees at 7 bases. Input material: cord blood. The receptor was isolated from a newborn girl in good health. Here the CDR3 reads CSARDRWTGTSYEQYF. The CDR3 coding sequence is TGCAGTGCTAGAGATCGTTGGACAGGCACCTCCTACGAGCAGTACTTC.